This TCR beta chain was documented in a study of OX40 agonist ivuxolimab in advanced cancers. This CDR3 spans 12 amino acids. CDR1 is SEHNR and CDR2 is FQNEAQ in the germline V gene (reference sequence). V shed 5 bases and J 6 bases; nucleotides not matched to a gene: 0. As for this clone: Its matching antigen is unknown.

Here immunoSEQ multiplex PCR was the method, and the copy in TCRdb shows in-frame clones only, minus some. The sample includes over 85,000 clones, about 83% of them seen just once. Study observations and caveats: Antigen targets of the expanded peripheral T cells went undetermined.

Researchers took blood at baseline, on cycle 4 day 1, and on cycle 7 day 1. The chain combines TRBV7-9 with TRBJ2-2; 7 bases line up with TRBD2. The receptor's source is an adult with an advanced solid tumor such as melanoma, head and neck, liver or kidney cancer. Sequenced material: CD4+ or CD8+ T cells sorted from blood, taken in a trial of the OX40 agonist ivuxolimab. For the CDR3, the DNA is TGTGCCAGCAGCCGGGAGGCCGGGGAGCTGTTTTTT. Amino acids: CASSREAGELFF.